The 30 T cell receptor beta chains below come from one sample, sequenced in a study of T cells in tumors after PD-1 blockade. Generated by immunoSEQ multiplex PCR, the TCRdb table keeps only in-frame clones and is missing some. The sample yields about 1,500 clones, more than 70% seen once. Sequencing was performed on tumor tissue, taken after anti-PD-1 treatment. These receptors were obtained from a human donor with basal cell carcinoma.

This clone was seen just once. The V gene is TRBV4-1, the J gene TRBJ2-5; D may match TRBD1 or TRBD2 (5 bases each). CDR1 and CDR2 (germline): MGHRA, YSYEKL. This CDR3 has 16 amino acids. V was clipped by 0 bases and J by 1 base, with 12 bases between them. The CDR3 loop reads CASSQELGTVQETQYF. The CDR3, as DNA: TGCGCCAGCAGCCAAGAACTCGGGACGGTCCAAGAGACCCAGTACTTC.

The rearrangement links TRBV27 to TRBJ1-1; D is unclear. The CDR3 has 13 amino acids. With 5 bases removed from V and 0 bases from J, the gap between germline ends came to 7 bases. The germline CDR1 and CDR2 sequences are MNHEY and SMNVEV (reference sequence). CDR3 DNA: TGTGCCAGCAGTCTAACAGTGAACACTGAAGCTTTCTTT. Its translation: CASSLTVNTEAFF.

The CDR3, as DNA: TGTGCCAGCAGTGAAACAGGGAATAATTCACCCCTCCACTTT. It encodes CASSETGNNSPLHF. This chain links TRBV6-1 with TRBJ1-6; weak D call: TRBD1 (6 bases). Germline lookup yields CDR1 MNHNS and CDR2 SASEGT. V gave up 2 bases and J gave up 5 bases, with 7 bases separating them. This CDR3 comprises 14 residues.

The genes are TRBV5-6 and TRBJ2-7; 9 nucleotides align to TRBD1. J gave up 3 bases and V 2 bases, and 9 bases lay outside the gene matches. This CDR3 region has 16 residues. The germline gives CDR1 SGHDT, CDR2 YYEEEE. The CDR3 DNA reads as TGTGCCAGCAGCTTCTTACCCGGGACAGGGCTCTACGAGCAGTACTTC. Translating gives CASSFLPGTGLYEQYF.

This chain connects TRBV10-2 to TRBJ2-1; a weak D match, TRBD2 (6 bases). CDR3 size: 18 residues. Germline values: CDR1 WSHSY, CDR2 SAAADI. The germline V and J ends were trimmed by 0 bases and 0 bases, with 15 bases remaining between them. CDR3 in DNA: TGCGCCAGCAGTGAGTCTAATGTAGCGGACCCCTCCTACAATGAGCAGTTCTTC. Protein: CASSESNVADPSYNEQFF.

J is TRBJ2-1 and V is TRBV7-6; TRBD1 aligns across 7 bases. J gave up 4 bases and V 1 base, and 7 bases lay outside the gene matches. The CDR3 covers 16 residues. Germline V gives CDR1 SGHVS, CDR2 FNYEAQ. CDR3 in DNA: TGTGCCAGCAGCTTAGGGTGGCAGGGGGTATACAATGAGCAGTTCTTC. Its translation is CASSLGWQGVYNEQFF.

The rearrangement links TRBV10-2 to TRBJ2-1; TRBD2 might be the D (6 bases). The germline V and J ends were trimmed by 8 bases and 5 bases, with 19 bases remaining between them. Per the germline V gene, CDR1 is WSHSY and CDR2 is SAAADI. This CDR3 has 15 amino acids. CDR3 nucleotide sequence: TGCGCCAGCGGGGGTATCCCTCGCGGGGACAATGAGCAGTTCTTC. This encodes CASGGIPRGDNEQFF.

The chain combines TRBV7-9 with TRBJ2-1, with TRBD2 identical over 13 bases. The CDR3 loop spans 17 amino acids. Trimming at V came to 1 base and at J to 4 bases, leaving 4 bases not matched to a gene. CDR1 is SEHNR, CDR2 FQNEAQ, per germline (reference sequence). The CDR3 nucleotides read TGTGCCAGCAGCTTAGGCCTACTAGCGGGAGGGTACAATGAGCAGTTCTTC. Translating it yields CASSLGLLAGGYNEQFF.

V usage is TRBV6-5 and J usage is TRBJ1-2; D not certain. CDR3 length: 13 amino acids. Trimming cost V 2 bases and J 8 bases, with 12 bases left between them. Germline V CDR1 and CDR2: MNHEY, SVGAGI. As DNA, the CDR3 is TGTGCCAGCAGTTACCGGCCGGGGAGCGGCTACACCTTC. Translated: CASSYRPGSGYTF.

This clone showed up just a few times. The V gene is TRBV4-1, the J gene TRBJ2-5, with a weak D call TRBD2 (6 bases). The germline gives CDR1 MGHRA, CDR2 YSYEKL. The CDR3 has 18 amino acids. With 0 bases removed from V and 7 bases from J, the gap between germline ends came to 24 bases. The DNA of the CDR3 is TGCGCCAGCAGCCAAGAAAGGACCGGGAGCCCCTCCTCAGGGACCCAGTACTTC. Translating it yields CASSQERTGSPSSGTQYF.

This clone has just one count. The rearrangement uses TRBV10-3 and TRBJ2-1; 8 bases fit TRBD1. The V gene end was trimmed by 4 bases and the J gene end by 0 bases; junction bases not matched to a gene: 8. From germline, CDR1 is ENHRY and CDR2 SYGVKD. The CDR3 is 17 residues long. The CDR3 DNA sequence: TGTGCCATCAGTGTCAGGGGGCCCACCAGCTCCTACAATGAGCAGTTCTTC. Encoded protein: CAISVRGPTSSYNEQFF.

This clone came up a few times. V usage is TRBV29-1 and J usage is TRBJ2-7; D not resolved. CDR1 and CDR2 (germline): SQVTM, ANQGSEA. V was clipped by 4 bases and J by 6 bases, with 10 bases between them. The CDR3 has 11 residues. The CDR3 loop is CSVVFGVEQYF. The CDR3 DNA sequence: TGCAGCGTTGTTTTTGGGGTCGAGCAGTACTTC.

The J gene is TRBJ1-6, the V gene TRBV4-1, with D maybe TRBD1 (5 bases). V dropped 1 base and J dropped 0 bases, with 19 bases sitting between them. The CDR3 runs 20 residues. Germline V gene lookup returns CDR1 MGHRA and CDR2 YSYEKL. CDR3 nucleotide sequence: TGCGCCAGCAGCCAAGCTCCCCCAGTGTGGGGGAGCTCCTATAATTCACCCCTCCACTTT. The encoded protein is CASSQAPPVWGSSYNSPLHF.

This clone was counted between two and nine times. The chain links TRBV7-2 to TRBJ2-7; D is undetermined. The V end lost 4 bases, the J end lost 4 bases, and 14 bases lay between the germline ends. Germline-derived CDR1 and CDR2 are SGHTA and FQGNSA. The CDR3 has 14 amino acids. In DNA form, the CDR3 reads TGTGCCAGCAGCTCCCGTTGGGATGGGTACGAGCAGTACTTC. Its protein is CASSSRWDGYEQYF.

V usage is TRBV7-9 and J usage is TRBJ2-3; no clear D. Germline V CDR1 and CDR2: SEHNR, FQNEAQ (reference sequence). The germline V and J ends were trimmed by 4 bases and 3 bases, with 14 bases remaining between them. This CDR3 contains 15 residues. The CDR3 coding sequence is TGTGCCAGCAGCTCACGGACCGATTCGACAGATACGCAGTATTTT. It encodes CASSSRTDSTDTQYF. Combining the CDR3 with reference TRBV7-9 and TRBJ2-3 gives the whole variable domain DTGVSQNPRHKITKRGQNVTFRCDPISEHNRLYWYRQTLGQGPEFLTYFQNEAQLEKSRLLSDRFSAERPKGSFSTLEIQRTEQGDSAMYLCASSSRTDSTDTQYFGPGTRLTVL.

The sample holds a few counts of this clone. The rearrangement links TRBV7-9 to TRBJ1-2; the D is unclear. V was cut by 5 bases and J by 7 bases, with 20 bases left in between. The CDR3 loop spans 15 amino acids. Germline V CDR1 and CDR2: SEHNR, FQNEAQ (reference sequence). The CDR3 spells CASSNRDTPQIGYTF. The CDR3 DNA follows: TGTGCCAGCAGCAATAGGGATACTCCCCAAATTGGCTACACCTTC.

The rearrangement links TRBV27 to TRBJ2-7, with D possibly being TRBD1 (6 bases). The ends were cut back, 7 bases at V and 1 base at J, with 11 bases in the middle. The CDR3 has 13 amino acids. CDR1 MNHEY and CDR2 SMNVEV come from the germline V gene (reference sequence). The CDR3 loop is CASKKDRSYEQYF. The CDR3 coding sequence is TGTGCCAGCAAAAAGGACAGATCCTACGAGCAGTACTTC.

This clone was seen only once. The chain carries TRBV19 and TRBJ2-3; 9 bases map to TRBD2. CDR1 is LNHDA and CDR2 is SQIVND in the germline V gene (reference sequence). V shed 3 bases and J 4 bases; nucleotides not matched to a gene: 8. There are 16 residues in the CDR3. CDR3 residues: CASSIQAGGGADTQYF. As DNA, the CDR3 is TGTGCCAGTAGTATCCAAGCGGGGGGTGGTGCAGATACGCAGTATTTT.

The rearrangement joins TRBV5-1 to TRBJ2-7, with D maybe TRBD2 (5 bases). This CDR3 has 14 amino acids. Trimming pared 0 bases from V and 6 bases from J, leaving 13 bases between. The germline CDR1 and CDR2 sequences are SGHRS and YFSETQ. DNA of the CDR3: TGCGCCAGCAGCTTGGATCCGGTAGGGAGCGAGCAGTACTTC. It codes for CASSLDPVGSEQYF.

The V call is TRBV6-5, the J call TRBJ2-4; the match to TRBD1 covers 8 bases. V lost 0 bases, J lost 3 bases, and 1 base stayed unmatched. Per germline, CDR1 MNHEY and CDR2 SVGAGI. This CDR3 comprises 15 residues. CDR3 protein: CASSYSTGDKNIQYF. CDR3 DNA sequence: TGTGCCAGCAGTTACTCGACAGGGGACAAAAACATTCAGTACTTC.

This chain joins TRBV24-1 and TRBJ1-2; 7 bases are shared with TRBD1. The V gene's germline CDR1 is KGHDR and CDR2 SFDVKD. The CDR3 is 13 amino acids. V lost 5 bases, J lost 8 bases, and 7 bases stayed unmatched. The DNA of the CDR3 is TGTGCCACCAGTGCCGCCAGGGGGGAAGGCTACACCTTC. This translates into CATSAARGEGYTF.

The J gene is TRBJ1-6, the V gene TRBV14; TRBD1 aligns across 7 bases. From germline, CDR1 is SGHDN and CDR2 FVKESK. This CDR3 is 13 amino acids long. The V segment lost 0 bases and the J segment 13 bases; nucleotides outside the gene matches: 3. Here the CDR3 DNA reads TGTGCCAGCAGCCAAGATGTAGGGGGCCCCCTCCACTTT. Translation gives CASSQDVGGPLHF.

This clone has more than one count but fewer than ten. The rearrangement joins TRBV7-6 to TRBJ2-2; possibly TRBD1 or TRBD2 for D (5 bases each). CDR1 and CDR2 from the germline V gene are SGHVS and FNYEAQ. V lost 4 bases to trimming and J lost 0 bases, with 18 bases between them. The CDR3 has 18 residues. The CDR3 DNA sequence: TGTGCCAGCAGCTCACCCAGAGGGACGCTCACGAACACCGGGGAGCTGTTTTTT. Translated: CASSSPRGTLTNTGELFF.

This chain uses TRBV12-3 or TRBV12-4 with TRBJ1-3; 9 nucleotides match TRBD1. This CDR3 comprises 12 residues. With 6 bases clipped from V and 8 bases from J, the junction kept 2 bases outside the gene matches. The CDR3 reads CASRQGAYTIYF. CDR3 coding DNA: TGTGCCAGCAGACAGGGGGCCTACACCATATATTTT.

This rearrangement joins TRBV2 to TRBJ1-1; D perhaps matches TRBD1 (6 bases). This CDR3 has 13 amino acids. Trimming removed 8 bases at V and 4 bases at J, with 14 bases between. Per the germline V gene, CDR1 is SNHLY and CDR2 is FYNNEI. The CDR3 region is CASARGLGTEAFF. The CDR3 DNA sequence: TGTGCCAGCGCCCGGGGGCTAGGCACTGAAGCTTTCTTT. The full variable domain, in which reference TRBV2 and TRBJ1-1 provide the parts outside the CDR3, is EPEVTQTPSHQVTQMGQEVILRCVPISNHLYFYWYRQILGQKVEFLVSFYNNEISEKSEIFDDQFSVERPDGSNFTLKIRSTKLEDSAMYFCASARGLGTEAFFGQGTRLTVV.

The chain uses TRBV29-1 and TRBJ2-1; the D gene could be TRBD1 or TRBD2 (5 bases each). Trimming removed 1 base from V and 4 bases from J, with 8 bases in between. The CDR3 covers 13 residues. CDR1 is SQVTM and CDR2 is ANQGSEA in the germline V gene. The CDR3 protein is CSVEGGRYNEQFF. For the CDR3, the DNA is TGCAGCGTTGAAGGGGGACGGTACAATGAGCAGTTCTTC.

This clone was seen once. This chain joins TRBV2 and TRBJ2-7; 7 bases line up with TRBD1. The CDR3 extends over 14 amino acids. CDR1 is SNHLY, CDR2 FYNNEI, per germline. J was trimmed by 6 bases and V by 6 bases; bases with no gene match: 11. The CDR3 DNA sequence: TGTGCCAGCAGCGACGGGACAGAATCGAGCGAGCAGTACTTC. Translated, it gives CASSDGTESSEQYF.

J is TRBJ2-5 and V is TRBV7-7; 9 nucleotides agree with TRBD2. Germline V lookup: CDR1 SSHAT, CDR2 FNYEAQ (reference sequence). Germline trimming cut 1 base from V and 4 bases from J; bases unmatched to any gene: 10. This CDR3 has 17 amino acids. The CDR3 coding sequence is TGTGCCAGCAGCTTAGAGGTGTTTAGCGGGGGCGGAGAGACCCAGTACTTC. Amino acid sequence: CASSLEVFSGGGETQYF. The full variable domain, in which reference TRBV7-7 and TRBJ2-5 provide the parts outside the CDR3, is GAGVSQSPRYKVTKRGQDVTLRCDPISSHATLYWYQQALGQGPEFLTYFNYEAQPDKSGLPSDRFSAERPEGSISTLTIQRTEQRDSAMYRCASSLEVFSGGGETQYFGPGTRLLVL.

This chain joins TRBV24-1 and TRBJ2-5; 7 bases align to TRBD2. This CDR3 comprises 16 residues. Trimming removed 5 bases from V and 4 bases from J; junction bases left unmatched: 12. Germline V gives CDR1 KGHDR, CDR2 SFDVKD. The CDR3 region is CATSGEGGATGETQYF. CDR3 nucleotides: TGTGCCACCAGTGGGGAGGGCGGGGCCACAGGAGAGACCCAGTACTTC.

The rearrangement joins TRBV18 to TRBJ2-2; 11 bases are a match to TRBD2. Trimming cost V 6 bases and J 0 bases; bases outside gene matches: 6. The CDR3 is made up of 17 amino acids. Germline CDR1 is KGHSH and CDR2 is LQKENI. The CDR3: CASSPGTSGTNTGELFF. CDR3 DNA: TGTGCCAGCTCCCCCGGGACTAGCGGTACGAACACCGGGGAGCTGTTTTTT. Full variable domain (outside the CDR3, taken from reference TRBV18 and TRBJ2-2): NAGVMQNPRHLVRRRGQEARLRCSPMKGHSHVYWYRQLPEEGLKFMVYLQKENIIDESGMPKERFSAEFPKEGPSILRIQQVVRGDSAAYFCASSPGTSGTNTGELFFGEGSRLTVL.